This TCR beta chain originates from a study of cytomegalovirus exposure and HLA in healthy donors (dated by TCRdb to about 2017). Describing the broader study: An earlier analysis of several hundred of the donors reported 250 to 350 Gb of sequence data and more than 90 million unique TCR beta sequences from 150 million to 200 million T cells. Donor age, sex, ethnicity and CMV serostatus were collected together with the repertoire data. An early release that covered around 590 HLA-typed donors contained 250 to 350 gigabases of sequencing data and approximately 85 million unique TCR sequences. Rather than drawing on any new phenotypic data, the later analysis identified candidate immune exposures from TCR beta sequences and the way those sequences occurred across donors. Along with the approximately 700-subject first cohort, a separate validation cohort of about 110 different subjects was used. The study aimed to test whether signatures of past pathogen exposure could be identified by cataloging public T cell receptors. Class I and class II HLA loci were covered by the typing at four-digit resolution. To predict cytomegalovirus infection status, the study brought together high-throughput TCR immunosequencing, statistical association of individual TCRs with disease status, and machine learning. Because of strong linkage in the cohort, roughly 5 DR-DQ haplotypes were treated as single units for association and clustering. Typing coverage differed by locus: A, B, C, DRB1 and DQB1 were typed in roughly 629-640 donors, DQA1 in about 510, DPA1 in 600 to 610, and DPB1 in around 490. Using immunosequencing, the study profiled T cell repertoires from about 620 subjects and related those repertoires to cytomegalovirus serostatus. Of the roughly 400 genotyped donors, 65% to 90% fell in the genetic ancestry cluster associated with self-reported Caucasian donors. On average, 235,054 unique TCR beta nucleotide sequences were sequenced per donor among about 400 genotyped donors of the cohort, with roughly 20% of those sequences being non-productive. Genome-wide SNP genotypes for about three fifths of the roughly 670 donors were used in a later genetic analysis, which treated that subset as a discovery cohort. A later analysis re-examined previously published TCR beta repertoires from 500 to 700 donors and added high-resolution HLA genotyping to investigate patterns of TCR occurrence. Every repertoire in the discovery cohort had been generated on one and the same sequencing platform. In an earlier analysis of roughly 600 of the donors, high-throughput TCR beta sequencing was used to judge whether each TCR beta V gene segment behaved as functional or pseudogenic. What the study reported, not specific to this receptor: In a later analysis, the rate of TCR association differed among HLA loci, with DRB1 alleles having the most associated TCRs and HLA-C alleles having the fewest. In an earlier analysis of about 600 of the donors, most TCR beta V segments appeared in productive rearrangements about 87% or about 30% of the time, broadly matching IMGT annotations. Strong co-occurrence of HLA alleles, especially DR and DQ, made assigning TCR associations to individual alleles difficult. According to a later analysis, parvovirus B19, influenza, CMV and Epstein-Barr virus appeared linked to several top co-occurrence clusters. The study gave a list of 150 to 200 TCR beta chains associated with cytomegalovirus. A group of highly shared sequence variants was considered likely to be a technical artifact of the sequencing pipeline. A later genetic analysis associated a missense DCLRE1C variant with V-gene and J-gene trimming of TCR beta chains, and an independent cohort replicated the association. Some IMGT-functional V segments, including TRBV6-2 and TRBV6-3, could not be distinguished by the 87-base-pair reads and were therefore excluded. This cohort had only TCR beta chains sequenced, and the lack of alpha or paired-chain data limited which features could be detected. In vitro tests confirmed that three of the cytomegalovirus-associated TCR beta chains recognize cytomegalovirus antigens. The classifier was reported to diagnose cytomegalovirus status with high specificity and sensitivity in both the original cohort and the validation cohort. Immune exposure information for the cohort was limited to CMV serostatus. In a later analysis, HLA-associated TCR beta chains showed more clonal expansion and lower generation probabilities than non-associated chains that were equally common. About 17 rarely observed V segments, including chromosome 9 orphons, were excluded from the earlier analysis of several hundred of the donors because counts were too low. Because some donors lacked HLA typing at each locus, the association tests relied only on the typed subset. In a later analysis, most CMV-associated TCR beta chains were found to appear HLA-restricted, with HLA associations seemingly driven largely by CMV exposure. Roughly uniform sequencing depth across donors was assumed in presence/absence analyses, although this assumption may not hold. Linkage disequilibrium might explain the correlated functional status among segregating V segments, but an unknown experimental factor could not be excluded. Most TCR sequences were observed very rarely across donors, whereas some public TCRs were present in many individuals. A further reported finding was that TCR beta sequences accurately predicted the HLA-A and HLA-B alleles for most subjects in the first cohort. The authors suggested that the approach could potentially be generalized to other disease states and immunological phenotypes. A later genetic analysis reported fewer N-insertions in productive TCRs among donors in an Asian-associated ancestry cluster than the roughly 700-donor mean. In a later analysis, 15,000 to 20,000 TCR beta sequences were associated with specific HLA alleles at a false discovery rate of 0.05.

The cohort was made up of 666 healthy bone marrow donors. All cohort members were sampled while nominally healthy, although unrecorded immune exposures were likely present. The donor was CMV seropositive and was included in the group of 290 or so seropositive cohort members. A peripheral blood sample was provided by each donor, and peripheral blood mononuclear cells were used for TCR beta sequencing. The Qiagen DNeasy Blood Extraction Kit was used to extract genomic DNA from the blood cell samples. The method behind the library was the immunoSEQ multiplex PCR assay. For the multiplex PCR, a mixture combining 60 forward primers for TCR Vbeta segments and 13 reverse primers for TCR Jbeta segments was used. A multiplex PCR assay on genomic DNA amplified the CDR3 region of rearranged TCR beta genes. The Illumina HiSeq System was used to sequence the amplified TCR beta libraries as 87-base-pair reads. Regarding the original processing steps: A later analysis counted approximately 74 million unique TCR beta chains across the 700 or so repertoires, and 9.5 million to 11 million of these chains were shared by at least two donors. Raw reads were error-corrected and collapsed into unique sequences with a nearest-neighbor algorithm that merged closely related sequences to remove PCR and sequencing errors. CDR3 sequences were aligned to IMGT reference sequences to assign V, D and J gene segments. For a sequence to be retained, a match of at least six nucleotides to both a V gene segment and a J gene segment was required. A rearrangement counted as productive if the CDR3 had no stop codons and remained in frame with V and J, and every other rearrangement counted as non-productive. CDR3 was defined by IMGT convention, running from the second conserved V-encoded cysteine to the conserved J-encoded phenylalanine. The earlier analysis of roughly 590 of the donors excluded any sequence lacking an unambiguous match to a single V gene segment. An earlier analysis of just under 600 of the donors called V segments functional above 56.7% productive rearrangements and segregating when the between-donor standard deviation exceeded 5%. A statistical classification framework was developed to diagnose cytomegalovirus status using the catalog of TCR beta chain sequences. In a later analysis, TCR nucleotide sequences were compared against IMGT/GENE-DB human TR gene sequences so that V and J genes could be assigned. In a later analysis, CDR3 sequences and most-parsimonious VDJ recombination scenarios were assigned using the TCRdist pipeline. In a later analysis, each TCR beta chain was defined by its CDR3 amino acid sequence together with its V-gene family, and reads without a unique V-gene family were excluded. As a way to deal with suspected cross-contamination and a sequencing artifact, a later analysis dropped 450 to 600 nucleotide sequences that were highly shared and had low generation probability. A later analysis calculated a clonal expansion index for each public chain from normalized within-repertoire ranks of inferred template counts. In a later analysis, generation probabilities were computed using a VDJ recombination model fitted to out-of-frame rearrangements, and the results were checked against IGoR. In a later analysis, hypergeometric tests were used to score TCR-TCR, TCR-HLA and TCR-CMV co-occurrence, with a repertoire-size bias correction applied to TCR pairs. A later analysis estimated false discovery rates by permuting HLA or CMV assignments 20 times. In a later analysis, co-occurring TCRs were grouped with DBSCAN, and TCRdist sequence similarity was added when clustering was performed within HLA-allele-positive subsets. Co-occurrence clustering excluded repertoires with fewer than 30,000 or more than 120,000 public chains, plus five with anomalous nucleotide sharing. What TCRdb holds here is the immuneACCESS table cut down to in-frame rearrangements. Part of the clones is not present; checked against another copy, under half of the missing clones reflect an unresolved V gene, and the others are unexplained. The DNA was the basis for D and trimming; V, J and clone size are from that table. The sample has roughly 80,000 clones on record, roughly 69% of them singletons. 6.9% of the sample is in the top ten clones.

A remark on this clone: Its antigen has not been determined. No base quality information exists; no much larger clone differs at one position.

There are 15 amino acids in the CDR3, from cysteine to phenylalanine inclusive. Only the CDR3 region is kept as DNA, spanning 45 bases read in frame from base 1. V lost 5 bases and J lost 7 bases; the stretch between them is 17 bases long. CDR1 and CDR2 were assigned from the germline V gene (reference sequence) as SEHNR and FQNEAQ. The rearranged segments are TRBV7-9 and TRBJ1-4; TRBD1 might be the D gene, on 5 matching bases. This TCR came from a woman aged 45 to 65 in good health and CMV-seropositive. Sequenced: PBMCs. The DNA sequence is TGTGCCAGCAGCGCCTCCTTGGACAATCGTGAAAAACTGTTTTTT. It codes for CASSASLDNREKLFF.